The present TCR beta chain was sequenced within a study of memory CD4+ T cells and cytomegalovirus serostatus. For the study at large: Donors were healthy Belgian adults, 10 or so CMV seropositive and fewer than 30 seronegative.

V lost 7 bases and J lost 6, with 13 bases in between. Looked up from germline, CDR1 is MNHNS and CDR2 is SASEGT. The CDR3 is 13 amino acids. Sequenced by immunoSEQ multiplex PCR; TCRdb stores in-frame clones only, minus some. The sample holds 40,000 to 45,000 clones, around 80% seen once. Single viable CD3+CD4+CD8-CD45RO+ cells were sorted as the memory CD4+ T cells. The TCR comes from an adult in good health and CMV-seronegative. Input material: memory CD4+ T cells from blood. The genes are TRBV6-1 and TRBJ2-1; the D is unclear. CDR3 region: CASTRISSNEQFF. The CDR3 nucleotides read TGTGCCAGCACCCGGATATCGTCCAATGAGCAGTTCTTC.